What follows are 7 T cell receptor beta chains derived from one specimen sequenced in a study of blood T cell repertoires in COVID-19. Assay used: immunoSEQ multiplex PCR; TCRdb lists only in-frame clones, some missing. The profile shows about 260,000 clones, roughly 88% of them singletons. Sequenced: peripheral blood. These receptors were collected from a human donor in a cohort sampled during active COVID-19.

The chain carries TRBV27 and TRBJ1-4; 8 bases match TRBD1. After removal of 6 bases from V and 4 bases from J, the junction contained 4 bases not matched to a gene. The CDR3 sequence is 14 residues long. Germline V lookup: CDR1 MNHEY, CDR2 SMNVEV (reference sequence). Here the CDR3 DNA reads TGTGCCAGCAGGTGGACAGGGAATAATGAAAAACTGTTTTTT. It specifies CASRWTGNNEKLFF.

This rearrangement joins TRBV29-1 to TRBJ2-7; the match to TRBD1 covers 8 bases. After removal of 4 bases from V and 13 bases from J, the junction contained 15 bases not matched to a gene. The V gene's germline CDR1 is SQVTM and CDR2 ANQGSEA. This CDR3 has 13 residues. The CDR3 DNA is TGCAGCGTTGTTAATATGGAGGGGACAGGCTTATACTTC. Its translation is CSVVNMEGTGLYF.

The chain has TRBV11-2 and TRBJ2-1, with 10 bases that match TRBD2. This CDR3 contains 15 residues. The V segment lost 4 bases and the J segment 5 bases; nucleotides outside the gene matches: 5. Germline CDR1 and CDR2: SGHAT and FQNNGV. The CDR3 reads CASSYLAGVNNEQFF. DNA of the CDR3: TGTGCCAGCAGCTATCTAGCGGGAGTCAACAATGAGCAGTTCTTC.

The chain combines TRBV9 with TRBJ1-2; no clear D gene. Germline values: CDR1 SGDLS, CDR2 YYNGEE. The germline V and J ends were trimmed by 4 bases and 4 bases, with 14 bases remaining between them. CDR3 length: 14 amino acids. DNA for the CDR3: TGTGCCAGCAGCCGGCCCTACGGGGTCTATGGCTACACCTTC. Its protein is CASSRPYGVYGYTF.

The CDR3 nucleotides read TGTGCCAGCAGTTTACCCGACAGTTCCGTGACGAAGGGCTACACCTTC. This translates into CASSLPDSSVTKGYTF. This chain connects TRBV28 to TRBJ1-2, with a possible D match to TRBD1 (5 bases). Germline CDR1 reads MDHEN; CDR2 reads SYDVKM. Trimming shortened V by 2 bases and J by 8 bases, and 21 bases separated the two germline ends. The length of the CDR3 is 16 residues.

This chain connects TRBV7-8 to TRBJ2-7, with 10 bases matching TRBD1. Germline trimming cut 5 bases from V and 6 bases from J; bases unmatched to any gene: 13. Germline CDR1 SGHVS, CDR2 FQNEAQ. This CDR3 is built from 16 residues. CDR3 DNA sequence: TGTGCCAGCAGCCTCCCCGGCGGGACAGGGGTGTTCGAGCAGTACTTC. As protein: CASSLPGGTGVFEQYF.

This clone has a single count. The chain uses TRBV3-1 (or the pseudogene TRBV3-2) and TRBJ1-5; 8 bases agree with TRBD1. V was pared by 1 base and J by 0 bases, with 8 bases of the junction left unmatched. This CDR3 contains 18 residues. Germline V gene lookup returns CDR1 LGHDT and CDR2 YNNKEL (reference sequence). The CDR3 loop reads CASSQVQVTGDSNQPQHF. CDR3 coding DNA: TGTGCCAGCAGCCAAGTTCAGGTGACAGGGGATAGCAATCAGCCCCAGCATTTT.